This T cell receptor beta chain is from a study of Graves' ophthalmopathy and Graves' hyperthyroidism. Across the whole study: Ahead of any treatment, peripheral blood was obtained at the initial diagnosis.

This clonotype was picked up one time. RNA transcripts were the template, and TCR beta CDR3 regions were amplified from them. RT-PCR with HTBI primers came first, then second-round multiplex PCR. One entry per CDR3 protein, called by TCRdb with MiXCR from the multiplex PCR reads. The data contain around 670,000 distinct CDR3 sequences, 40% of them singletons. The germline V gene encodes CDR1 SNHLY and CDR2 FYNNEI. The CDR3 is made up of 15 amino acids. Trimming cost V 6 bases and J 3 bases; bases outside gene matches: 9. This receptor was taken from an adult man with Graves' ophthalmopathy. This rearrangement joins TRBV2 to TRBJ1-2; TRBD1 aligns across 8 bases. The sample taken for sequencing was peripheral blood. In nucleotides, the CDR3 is TGTGCCAGCAGATTTGGACAGGGCGCCTACTATGGCTACACCTTC. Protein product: CASRFGQGAYYGYTF. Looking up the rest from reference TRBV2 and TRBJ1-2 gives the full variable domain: EPEVTQTPSHQVTQMGQEVILRCVPISNHLYFYWYRQILGQKVEFLVSFYNNEISEKSEIFDDQFSVERPDGSNFTLKIRSTKLEDSAMYFCASRFGQGAYYGYTFGSGTRLTVV.